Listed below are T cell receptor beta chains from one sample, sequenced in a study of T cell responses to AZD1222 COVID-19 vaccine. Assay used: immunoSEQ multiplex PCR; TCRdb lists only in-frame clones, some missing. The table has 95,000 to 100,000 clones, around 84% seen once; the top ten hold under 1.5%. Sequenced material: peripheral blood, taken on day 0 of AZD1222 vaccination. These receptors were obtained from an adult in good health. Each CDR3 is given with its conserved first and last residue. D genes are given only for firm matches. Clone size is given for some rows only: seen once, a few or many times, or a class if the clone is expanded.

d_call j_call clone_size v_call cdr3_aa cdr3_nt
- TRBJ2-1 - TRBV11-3 CASSPGQAEQFF TGTGCCAGCAGCCCAGGGCAAGCTGAGCAGTTCTTC
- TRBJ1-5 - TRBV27 CASSGGGASNQPQHF TGTGCCAGCAGCGGGGGAGGGGCTAGCAATCAGCCCCAGCATTTT
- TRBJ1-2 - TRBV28 CASSFSESGYTF TGTGCCAGCAGTTTTTCTGAGAGCGGCTACACCTTC
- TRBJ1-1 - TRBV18 CASLAQNTEAFF TGTGCCAGCTTAGCCCAGAACACTGAAGCTTTCTTT
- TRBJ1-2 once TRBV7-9 CASSLAGRLHYGYTF TGTGCCAGCAGCCTTGCCGGAAGACTCCACTATGGCTACACCTTC
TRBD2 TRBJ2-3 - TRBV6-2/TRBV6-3 CASSRLAGSTDTQYF TGTGCCAGCAGTAGACTAGCGGGGAGCACAGATACGCAGTATTTT
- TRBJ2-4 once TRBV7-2 CASSTAPIAKNIQYF TGTGCCAGCAGCACCGCACCAATAGCCAAAAACATTCAGTACTTC
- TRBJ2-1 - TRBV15 CATSRDHGSTRSYNEQFF TGTGCCACCAGCAGAGATCATGGTTCTACCCGCTCCTACAATGAGCAGTTCTTC
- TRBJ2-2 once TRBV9 CASSVDGPITGELFF TGTGCCAGCAGCGTAGATGGACCGATCACCGGGGAGCTGTTTTTT
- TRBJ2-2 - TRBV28 CASSCRSRANTGELFF TGTGCCAGCAGTTGCCGGTCCCGGGCCAACACCGGGGAGCTGTTTTTT
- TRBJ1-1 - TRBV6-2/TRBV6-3 CASSYPLGQRGYTEAFF TGTGCCAGCAGTTACCCTCTTGGACAGCGGGGTTACACTGAAGCTTTCTTT
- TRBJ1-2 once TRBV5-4 CASSLERRGAHGYTF TGTGCCAGCAGCTTGGAAAGACGGGGGGCGCATGGCTACACCTTC
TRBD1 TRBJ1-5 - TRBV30 CAWSKQGTYSNQPQHF TGTGCCTGGAGTAAACAGGGGACATATAGCAATCAGCCCCAGCATTTT
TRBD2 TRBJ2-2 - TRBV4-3 CASSQILAGSTGELFF TGCGCCAGCAGCCAGATTCTAGCGGGAAGCACCGGGGAGCTGTTTTTT
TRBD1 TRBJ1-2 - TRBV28 CATRQGANYGYTF TGTGCCACCCGACAGGGAGCTAACTATGGCTACACCTTC
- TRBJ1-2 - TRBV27 CASSLVKPRLNYGYTF TGTGCCAGCAGTTTAGTCAAGCCCAGGCTAAACTATGGCTACACCTTC
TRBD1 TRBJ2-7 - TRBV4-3 CASSESPGQGTEQYF TGCGCCAGCAGCGAAAGTCCGGGACAGGGGACCGAGCAGTACTTC
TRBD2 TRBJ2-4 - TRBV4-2 CASSQPGLAVENIQYF TGTGCCAGCAGCCAACCGGGACTAGCGGTTGAAAACATTCAGTACTTC
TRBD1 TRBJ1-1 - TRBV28 CASSLGGGRTEAFF TGTGCCAGCAGTTTAGGAGGGGGCAGAACTGAAGCTTTCTTT
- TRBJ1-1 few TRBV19 CASGPGRGLMNTEAFF TGTGCCAGTGGACCCGGACGGGGGCTTATGAACACTGAAGCTTTCTTT
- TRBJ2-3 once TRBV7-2 CASSYEGLHTDTQYF TGTGCCAGCAGCTACGAGGGGCTACACACAGATACGCAGTATTTT
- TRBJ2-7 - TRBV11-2 CASSPNRYEQYF TGTGCCAGCAGCCCAAACCGCTACGAGCAGTACTTC
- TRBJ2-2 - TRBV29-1 CSVEGFGAGELFF -
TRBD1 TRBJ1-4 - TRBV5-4 CASSLGQGGNEKLFF TGTGCCAGCAGCTTGGGACAGGGTGGTAATGAAAAACTGTTTTTT
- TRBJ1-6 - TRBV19 CASSSRRGSSYNSPLHF TGTGCCAGTAGCTCTCGTCGAGGGAGCTCCTATAATTCACCCCTCCACTTT
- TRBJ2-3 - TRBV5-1 CASSLAGQRADTQYF TGCGCCAGCAGCTTGGCGGGACAGCGGGCAGATACGCAGTATTTT
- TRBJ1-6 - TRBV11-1 CASSSTPASPLHF TGTGCCAGCAGCTCCACCCCGGCGTCACCCCTCCACTTT
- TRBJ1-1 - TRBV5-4 CASSLDRVSEAFF TGTGCCAGCAGCTTGGACAGGGTCTCTGAAGCTTTCTTT
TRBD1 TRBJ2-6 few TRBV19 CASNPDRAGANVLTF TGTGCCAGTAACCCCGACAGGGCTGGGGCCAACGTCCTGACTTTC
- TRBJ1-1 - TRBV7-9 CASSLSRWDTEAFF TGTGCCAGCAGCCTCTCCCGGTGGGACACTGAAGCTTTCTTT
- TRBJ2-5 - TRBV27 CASSLKGSQETQYF TGTGCCAGCAGTTTAAAGGGGTCCCAAGAGACCCAGTACTTC
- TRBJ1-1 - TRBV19 CASSGGSTEAFF TGTGCCAGTAGTGGGGGTAGTACTGAAGCTTTCTTT
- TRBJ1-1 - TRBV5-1 CASGVGNTEAFF TGCGCCAGCGGAGTAGGGAACACTGAAGCTTTCTTT
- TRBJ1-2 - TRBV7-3 CASSHPPLQVIYGYTF TGTGCCAGCAGCCACCCCCCCCTACAGGTAATCTATGGCTACACCTTC
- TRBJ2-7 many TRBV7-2 CASSSTRNYEQYF TGTGCCAGCAGCTCTACTAGGAACTACGAGCAGTACTTC
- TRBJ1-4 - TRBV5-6 CASSRTGNIEAEKLFF TGTGCCAGCAGCCGAACAGGGAACATCGAGGCTGAAAAACTGTTTTTT
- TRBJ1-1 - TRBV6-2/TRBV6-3 CASSYNYGGAPEAFF TGTGCCAGCAGTTATAATTATGGGGGGGCACCTGAAGCTTTCTTT
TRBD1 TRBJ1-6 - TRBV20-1 CSASPTTGGGTPLHF TGCAGTGCTAGTCCCACTACAGGGGGCGGCACACCCCTCCACTTT
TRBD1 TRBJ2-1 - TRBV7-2 CASSLSGTGVIHEQFF TGTGCCAGCAGCTTATCCGGGACAGGGGTAATCCATGAGCAGTTCTTC
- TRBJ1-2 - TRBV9 CASSPYRVNYYGYTF TGTGCCAGCAGCCCCTACAGGGTAAATTACTATGGCTACACCTTC
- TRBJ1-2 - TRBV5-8 CASSPGAQRGYGYTF TGTGCCAGCAGCCCCGGGGCCCAGAGAGGCTATGGCTACACCTTC
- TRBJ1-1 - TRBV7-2 CASSFQGGMNTEAFF TGTGCCAGCAGCTTCCAGGGAGGCATGAACACTGAAGCTTTCTTT
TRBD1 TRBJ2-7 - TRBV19 CASSTLGTGGEGEQYF TGTGCCAGTAGTACTTTAGGGACAGGGGGCGAGGGCGAGCAGTACTTC
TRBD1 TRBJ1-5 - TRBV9 CASSVGQGEAYSNQPQHF TGTGCCAGCAGCGTAGGACAGGGTGAGGCATATAGCAATCAGCCCCAGCATTTT
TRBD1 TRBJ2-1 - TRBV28 CASSLLQGNEQFF TGTGCCAGCAGTTTACTACAGGGGAATGAGCAGTTCTTC
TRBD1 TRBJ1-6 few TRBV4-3 CASSQDHLQGPTLHF TGCGCCAGCAGCCAAGATCACCTACAGGGGCCCACCCTCCACTTT
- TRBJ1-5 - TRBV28 CASSFPQGSGQPQHF TGTGCCAGCAGTTTTCCCCAGGGCTCGGGGCAGCCCCAGCATTTT
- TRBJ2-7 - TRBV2 CASSEREGNKRQYF TGTGCCAGCAGTGAAAGGGAAGGAAACAAGCGGCAGTACTTC
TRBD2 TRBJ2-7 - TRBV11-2 CASSLVTGGEQYF TGTGCCAGCAGCTTAGTTACGGGAGGAGAGCAGTACTTC
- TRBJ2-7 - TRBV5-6 CASSLGGPGEQYF TGTGCCAGCAGCTTAGGAGGGCCGGGCGAGCAGTACTTC